The 28 T cell receptor beta chains below were found in one sample sequenced in a study of TIL therapy for anti-PD-1-resistant metastatic lung cancer. Time point in this sample: pre-treatment sample, taken before nivolumab and TIL therapy. The libraries were made with immunoSEQ v3. Clones were sequenced by immunoSEQ multiplex PCR, and TCRdb holds only the in-frame ones, with some missing. The repertoire holds tens of thousands of clones, 87% seen once, with 2.5% to 3% in the top ten. Sequencing used blood, obtained at baseline. These receptors were taken from a person aged 30 to 80 with non-small cell lung cancer.

This clone has just one count. The chain is built from TRBV24-1 and TRBJ2-2, with TRBD1 matching over 7 bases. The CDR3 totals 17 residues. CDR1 is KGHDR and CDR2 is SFDVKD in the germline V gene. V gave up 4 bases and J gave up 0 bases; unmatched junction bases: 7. CDR3 in amino acids: CATSDPPGTANTGELFF. CDR3 in DNA: TGTGCCACCAGTGACCCTCCCGGGACAGCGAACACCGGGGAGCTGTTTTTT.

The rearrangement uses TRBV6-4 and TRBJ2-3; D unclear. Looked up from germline, CDR1 is MRHNA and CDR2 is SNTAGT. The CDR3 runs 14 residues. V lost 4 bases, J lost 0 bases, and 8 bases lay in between. The CDR3 DNA follows: TGTGCCAGCAGTGCCTTAGCTAGCACAGATACGCAGTATTTT. Encoded protein: CASSALASTDTQYF.

This chain joins TRBV4-1 and TRBJ2-3; 14 nucleotides align to TRBD2. CDR1 is MGHRA and CDR2 is YSYEKL in the germline V gene. The CDR3 is made up of 17 amino acids. Losses at the gene ends were 5 bases for V and 6 bases for J; bases not matched to a gene: 10. The CDR3 spells CASSSERLAGGPDTQYF. The CDR3, as DNA: TGCGCCAGCAGCTCCGAGCGACTAGCGGGGGGGCCCGATACGCAGTATTTT.

In DNA, the CDR3 is TGTGCCACCAGTGACCGGCCAAGACTAGCGGGAGTAAGTAATGAGCAGTTCTTC. Residues: CATSDRPRLAGVSNEQFF. V is TRBV24-1 and J is TRBJ2-1; TRBD2 matches 12 bases. After removal of 4 bases from V and 7 bases from J, the junction contained 13 bases not matched to a gene. Per germline, CDR1 KGHDR and CDR2 SFDVKD. This CDR3 contains 18 residues.

This rearrangement joins TRBV5-5 to TRBJ2-5; the match to TRBD2 covers 12 bases. This CDR3 is 15 amino acids long. From germline, CDR1 is SGHKS and CDR2 YYEKEE (reference sequence). The V gene end was trimmed by 2 bases and the J gene end by 5 bases; junction bases not matched to a gene: 4. The CDR3 protein is CASSFASGRVETQYF. Here the CDR3 DNA reads TGTGCCAGCAGCTTCGCTAGCGGGAGGGTTGAGACCCAGTACTTC. Full variable domain (outside the CDR3, taken from reference TRBV5-5 and TRBJ2-5): DAGVTQSPTHLIKTRGQQVTLRCSPISGHKSVSWYQQVLGQGPQFIFQYYEKEERGRGNFPDRFSARQFPNYSSELNVNALLLGDSALYLCASSFASGRVETQYFGPGTRLLVL.

The CDR3 DNA is TGTGCCAGCAGTGAAGCGGATCCGGGACGGGGATTGCATTTTGGCAATCAGCCCCAGCATTTT. It translates to CASSEADPGRGLHFGNQPQHF. The chain uses TRBV6-1 and TRBJ1-5; TRBD1 might be the D (5 bases). Germline V gene lookup returns CDR1 MNHNS and CDR2 SASEGT. Between the trimmed V and J ends, which lost 0 bases and 2 bases, there was a span of 26 bases. The CDR3 is 21 residues long.

V usage is TRBV6-1 and J usage is TRBJ1-4; D perhaps matches TRBD1 (5 bases). Trimming took off 4 bases at V and 4 bases at J, with 16 bases between the two ends. CDR1 is MNHNS, CDR2 SASEGT, per germline. CDR3 length equals 16 residues. The CDR3 region has the DNA TGTGCCAGCAGTGCGGACGACGGGACGGGTAATGAAAAACTGTTTTTT. Translating it yields CASSADDGTGNEKLFF.

The chain recombines TRBV30 with TRBJ2-1; 7 bases align to TRBD2. The CDR3 loop spans 13 amino acids. Losses at the gene ends were 5 bases for V and 6 bases for J; bases not matched to a gene: 7. From germline, CDR1 is GTSNPN and CDR2 SVGIG (reference sequence). The CDR3 nucleotides are TGTGCCTGGGAAGCGGGGTTGGGCAATGAGCAGTTCTTC. It is translated as CAWEAGLGNEQFF.

CDR3: CASSLPWTGGNQPQHF. The CDR3, as DNA: TGTGCCAGCAGTTTACCCTGGACAGGCGGCAATCAGCCCCAGCATTTT. V gene TRBV28 combines with J gene TRBJ1-5; 7 nucleotides match TRBD1. Germline V gene sequence: CDR1 MDHEN, CDR2 SYDVKM. Unmatched junction bases numbered 6, after V lost 2 bases and J lost 2 bases. The CDR3 loop spans 16 amino acids.

J is TRBJ1-1 and V is TRBV28; 7 nucleotides line up with TRBD1. This CDR3 is 11 amino acids long. J was trimmed by 12 bases and V by 8 bases; bases with no gene match: 9. CDR1 is MDHEN and CDR2 is SYDVKM in the germline V gene. CDR3 loop: CASLTGMKSFF. The DNA for the CDR3 is TGTGCCAGCCTGACAGGGATGAAATCTTTCTTT.

This rearrangement joins TRBV7-3 to TRBJ1-1; TRBD1 matches at 7 bases. Germline assignment: CDR1 SGHTA and CDR2 FQGTGA. Germline trimming cut 1 base from V and 0 bases from J; bases unmatched to any gene: 14. The CDR3 spans 19 residues. The CDR3 DNA sequence: TGTGCCAGCAGCTTAATGGGTCTGGGAGAGACAGGGATGAACACTGAAGCTTTCTTT. Its translation: CASSLMGLGETGMNTEAFF.

This clone was counted once. The chain has TRBV5-1 and TRBJ1-1; D uncertain. The germline V and J ends were trimmed by 2 bases and 0 bases, with 11 bases remaining between them. CDR1 and CDR2 (germline): SGHRS, YFSETQ. CDR3 length: 15 amino acids. CDR3 loop: CASSFTGSMNTEAFF. The CDR3 DNA sequence: TGCGCCAGCAGCTTCACGGGAAGTATGAACACTGAAGCTTTCTTT.

The chain links TRBV10-3 to TRBJ2-7; 8 positions agree with TRBD1. The J segment lost 5 bases and the V segment lost 11 bases, leaving 11 bases of the junction unmatched. Germline values: CDR1 ENHRY, CDR2 SYGVKD. CDR3 length: 13 amino acids. CDR3 nucleotide sequence: TGTGCCGGCAGGACAGGGATGAGCGACGAGCAGTACTTC. It specifies CAGRTGMSDEQYF.

The chain joins TRBV7-9 to TRBJ2-1; 8 nucleotides match TRBD2. Trimming took 5 bases from V and 14 from J; bases not matched to a gene: 8. The CDR3 loop spans 12 amino acids. Germline assignment: CDR1 SEHNR and CDR2 FQNEAQ (reference sequence). The CDR3 DNA sequence: TGTGCCAGCAGCCCGGGGGGGTGGTGGGAGTTCTTC. The encoded protein is CASSPGGWWEFF.

V usage is TRBV6-1 and J usage is TRBJ2-1, with D hard to call. Germline V CDR1 and CDR2: MNHNS, SASEGT. The CDR3 length is 12 residues. V shed 3 bases and J shed 9 bases, with 9 bases lying between them. The CDR3 loop reads CASSDRSGEQFF. For the CDR3, the DNA is TGTGCCAGCAGTGATCGGTCGGGTGAGCAGTTCTTC.

This clone has just one count. This chain links TRBV11-2 with TRBJ2-4, with 11 bases that match TRBD1. The CDR3 is made up of 18 amino acids. V was clipped by 2 bases and J by 0 bases; unmatched bases: 6. From germline, CDR1 is SGHAT and CDR2 FQNNGV. The CDR3 DNA sequence: TGTGCCAGCAGCTTAATCTTGGACAGGGGGCTAGCCAAAAACATTCAGTACTTC. Protein product: CASSLILDRGLAKNIQYF.

Only one count was recorded for this clone. The chain joins TRBV6-5 to TRBJ2-1; D gene unclear. In germline, CDR1 is MNHEY, CDR2 SVGAGI. The ends were cut back, 7 bases at V and 8 bases at J, with 12 bases in the middle. The CDR3 contains 12 residues. The CDR3 nucleotides read TGTGCCAGCATGGGGTCTAGGGATGAGCAGTTCTTC. Encoded protein: CASMGSRDEQFF.

V is TRBV5-4 and J is TRBJ2-5; 8 nucleotides agree with TRBD1. V was clipped by 2 bases and J by 4 bases; unmatched bases: 7. This CDR3 has 15 residues. CDR1 is SGHNT and CDR2 is YYREEE in the germline V gene (reference sequence). Here the CDR3 reads CASSLSRGQGETQYF. CDR3 sequence (DNA): TGTGCCAGCAGCTTAAGCAGGGGGCAGGGAGAGACCCAGTACTTC.

This chain joins TRBV9 and TRBJ2-3; 16 bases agree with TRBD2. From germline, CDR1 is SGDLS and CDR2 YYNGEE. J lost 10 bases, V lost 4 bases, and 9 bases had no gene match. This CDR3 spans 16 amino acids. CDR3 nucleotide sequence: TGTGCCAGCAGCCTTGGGACTAGCGGGGGGGCCGGGGCGCAGTATTTT. This sequence encodes CASSLGTSGGAGAQYF.

The chain joins TRBV6-6 to TRBJ2-3; 10 bases map to TRBD1. CDR3 size: 17 residues. Per germline, CDR1 MNHNY and CDR2 SVGAGI (reference sequence). Unmatched junction bases numbered 10, after V lost 5 bases and J lost 2 bases. The CDR3 DNA reads as TGTGCCAGCAGTCCCCAGGGGACAGGGGATGTCACAGATACGCAGTATTTT. Amino acids: CASSPQGTGDVTDTQYF.

The gene calls are TRBV18 and TRBJ1-5; D remains unclear. Germline CDR1 is KGHSH and CDR2 is LQKENI. With 3 bases removed from V and 4 bases from J, the gap between germline ends came to 4 bases. The CDR3 totals 12 residues. The chain's CDR3 is CASSPTNQPQHF. The CDR3 DNA follows: TGTGCCAGCTCACCCACGAATCAGCCCCAGCATTTT.

The chain couples TRBV6-4 to TRBJ2-7, with 8 nucleotides matching TRBD1. Germline V gene data show CDR1 as MRHNA and CDR2 as SNTAGT. The ends lost 6 bases at V and 7 bases at J; junction bases unmatched: 17. This CDR3 spans 16 amino acids. The CDR3 coding sequence is TGTGCCAGCAGATCCCGGACAGGGTCACGGTCTACGGAGCAGTACTTC. This codes for CASRSRTGSRSTEQYF.

The chain carries TRBV12-5 and TRBJ1-4, with 10 nucleotides matching TRBD1. The V and J ends lost 4 bases and 4 bases, in that order; junction bases with no gene match: 3. This CDR3 has 15 amino acids. Germline values: CDR1 LGHNT, CDR2 FRNRAP. The DNA of the CDR3 is TGTGCTAGTGGTTGGGGACAGGGGATTAATGAAAAACTGTTTTTT. Translated, it gives CASGWGQGINEKLFF.

The chain couples TRBV30 to TRBJ1-1; TRBD1 agrees at 7 bases. CDR1 and CDR2 from the germline V gene are GTSNPN and SVGIG (reference sequence). The CDR3 is 13 amino acids. The trim removed 3 bases at V and 7 bases at J, leaving 8 bases unmatched. The CDR3 protein is CAWSNYAGGEAFF. For the CDR3, the DNA is TGTGCCTGGAGCAATTACGCAGGGGGTGAAGCTTTCTTT.

This chain connects TRBV6-5 to TRBJ1-2, with 9 nucleotides matching TRBD1. The V and J ends lost 6 bases and 4 bases, in that order; junction bases with no gene match: 3. Germline V gene lookup returns CDR1 MNHEY and CDR2 SVGAGI. The CDR3 contains 13 residues. CDR3 coding DNA: TGTGCCAGCAGCACGGGACAGGGCTATGGCTACACCTTC. This encodes CASSTGQGYGYTF.

In its sample, this clone was seen a few times. The V call is TRBV7-9, the J call TRBJ1-6; the D gene is possibly TRBD1 (5 bases). Looked up from germline, CDR1 is SEHNR and CDR2 is FQNEAQ (reference sequence). The CDR3 is 15 residues long. Trimming left V 10 bases short and J 7 bases short, with 20 bases between. CDR3 region: CAIPLTPGLNSPLHF. CDR3 bases: TGTGCCATCCCTTTAACTCCGGGGCTAAATTCACCCCTCCACTTT.

V gene TRBV5-1 combines with J gene TRBJ2-7; the D gene is possibly TRBD2 (5 bases). The CDR3 sequence is 14 residues long. The germline gives CDR1 SGHRS, CDR2 YFSETQ. V was pared by 4 bases and J by 3 bases, with 14 bases between. The CDR3 nucleotides read TGCGCCAGCAGCCGAGGTCCGGGATTCTACGAGCAGTACTTC. Encoded protein: CASSRGPGFYEQYF.

J is TRBJ2-2 and V is TRBV30; 9 positions agree with TRBD2. The CDR3 has 13 amino acids. The J segment lost 8 bases and the V segment lost 1 base, leaving 2 bases of the junction unmatched. Germline V lookup: CDR1 GTSNPN, CDR2 SVGIG (reference sequence). CDR3 protein: CAWSGGGVGELFF. CDR3 nucleotide sequence: TGTGCCTGGAGTGGCGGGGGGGTAGGGGAGCTGTTTTTT.